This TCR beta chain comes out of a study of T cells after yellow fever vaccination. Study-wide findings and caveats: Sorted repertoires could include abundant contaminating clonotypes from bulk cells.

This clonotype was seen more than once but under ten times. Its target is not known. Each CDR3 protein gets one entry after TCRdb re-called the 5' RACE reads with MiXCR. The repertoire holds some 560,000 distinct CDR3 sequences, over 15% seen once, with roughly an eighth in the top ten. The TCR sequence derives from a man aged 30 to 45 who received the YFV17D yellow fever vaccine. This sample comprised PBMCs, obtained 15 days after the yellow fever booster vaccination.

In DNA, the CDR3 is TGTGCCAGTAGTATGGGGATTCCAAATCAGCCCCAGCATTTT. This codes for CASSMGIPNQPQHF. This chain links TRBV19 with TRBJ1-5; D call uncertain. CDR1 LNHDA and CDR2 SQIVND come from the germline V gene (reference sequence). The V end was cut by 3 bases, the J end by 4 bases, with 10 bases between. This CDR3 contains 14 residues.